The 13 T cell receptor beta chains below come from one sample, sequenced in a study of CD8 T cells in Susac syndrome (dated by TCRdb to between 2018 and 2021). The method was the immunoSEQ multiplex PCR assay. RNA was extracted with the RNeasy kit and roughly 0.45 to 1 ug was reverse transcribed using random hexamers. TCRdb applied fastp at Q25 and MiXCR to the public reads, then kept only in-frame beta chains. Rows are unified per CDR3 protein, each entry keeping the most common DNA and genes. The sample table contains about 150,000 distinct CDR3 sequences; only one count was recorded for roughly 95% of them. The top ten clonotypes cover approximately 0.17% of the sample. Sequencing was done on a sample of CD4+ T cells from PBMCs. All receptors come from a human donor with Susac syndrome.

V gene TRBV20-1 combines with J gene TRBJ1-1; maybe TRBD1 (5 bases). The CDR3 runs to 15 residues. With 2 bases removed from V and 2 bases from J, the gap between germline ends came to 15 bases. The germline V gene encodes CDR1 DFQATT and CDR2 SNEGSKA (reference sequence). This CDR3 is CSARQPGLSNTEAFF. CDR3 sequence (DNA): TGCAGTGCTAGACAGCCGGGACTTTCAAACACTGAAGCTTTCTTT.

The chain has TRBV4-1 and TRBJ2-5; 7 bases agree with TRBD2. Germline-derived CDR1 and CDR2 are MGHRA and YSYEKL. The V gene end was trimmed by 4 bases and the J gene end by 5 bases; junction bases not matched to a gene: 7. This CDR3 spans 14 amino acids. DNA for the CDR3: TGCGCCAGCAGCCCGAGGGAGGGCGAGGAGACCCAGTACTTC. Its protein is CASSPREGEETQYF.

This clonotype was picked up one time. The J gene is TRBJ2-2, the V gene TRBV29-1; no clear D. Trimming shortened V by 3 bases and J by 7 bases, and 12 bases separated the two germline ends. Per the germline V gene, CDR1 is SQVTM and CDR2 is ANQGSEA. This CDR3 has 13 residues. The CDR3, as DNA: TGCAGCGTTGAGGTGGCAGTAGACGGGGAGCTGTTTTTT. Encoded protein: CSVEVAVDGELFF.

The CDR3 sequence is CASSLSSGTASTDTQYF. CDR3 bases: TGTGCCAGCAGCTTATCATCCGGGACGGCTAGCACAGATACGCAGTATTTT. This chain uses TRBV7-9 with TRBJ2-3, with D perhaps given as TRBD1 or TRBD2 (5 bases each). The CDR3 is made up of 17 amino acids. Germline CDR1 and CDR2: SEHNR and FQNEAQ (reference sequence). The V gene lost 2 bases and the J gene lost 0 bases, with 15 bases spanning the gap.

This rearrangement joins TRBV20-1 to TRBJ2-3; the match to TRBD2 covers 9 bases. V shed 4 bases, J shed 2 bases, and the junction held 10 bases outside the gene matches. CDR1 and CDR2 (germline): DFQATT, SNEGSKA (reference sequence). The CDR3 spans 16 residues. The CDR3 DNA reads TGCAGTGCTAACCATCCGCGGGGGGGAAACACAGATACGCAGTATTTT. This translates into CSANHPRGGNTDTQYF.

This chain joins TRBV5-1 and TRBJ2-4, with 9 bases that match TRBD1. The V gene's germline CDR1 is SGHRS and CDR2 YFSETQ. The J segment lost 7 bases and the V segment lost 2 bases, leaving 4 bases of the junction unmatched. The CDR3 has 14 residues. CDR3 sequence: CASSLGDRVNIQYF. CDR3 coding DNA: TGCGCCAGCAGCTTAGGGGACAGGGTGAACATTCAGTACTTC.

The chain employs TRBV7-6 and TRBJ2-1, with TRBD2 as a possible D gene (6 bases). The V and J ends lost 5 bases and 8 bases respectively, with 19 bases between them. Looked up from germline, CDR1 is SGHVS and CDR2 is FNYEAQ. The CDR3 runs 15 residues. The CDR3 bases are TGTGCCAGCAGCCGCAGGGAAAGTTCGGGGGATGAGCAGTTCTTC. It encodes CASSRRESSGDEQFF.

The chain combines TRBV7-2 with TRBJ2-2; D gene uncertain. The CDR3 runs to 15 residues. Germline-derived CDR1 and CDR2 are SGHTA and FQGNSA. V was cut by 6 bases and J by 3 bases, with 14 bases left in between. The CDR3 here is CASRPFTDYTGELFF. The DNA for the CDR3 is TGTGCCAGCAGACCCTTTACTGACTACACCGGGGAGCTGTTTTTT.

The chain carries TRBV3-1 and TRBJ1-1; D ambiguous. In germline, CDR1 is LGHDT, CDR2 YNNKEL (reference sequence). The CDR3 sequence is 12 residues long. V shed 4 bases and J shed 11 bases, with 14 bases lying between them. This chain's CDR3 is CASSPPREKAFF. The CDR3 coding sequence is TGTGCCAGCAGCCCCCCACGGGAAAAGGCTTTCTTT.

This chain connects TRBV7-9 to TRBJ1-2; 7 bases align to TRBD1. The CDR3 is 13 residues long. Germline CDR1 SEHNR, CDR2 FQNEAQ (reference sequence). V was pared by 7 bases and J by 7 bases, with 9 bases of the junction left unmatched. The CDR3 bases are TGTGCCAGCACCACTCGACAGGGTCTTGGCTACACCTTC. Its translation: CASTTRQGLGYTF.

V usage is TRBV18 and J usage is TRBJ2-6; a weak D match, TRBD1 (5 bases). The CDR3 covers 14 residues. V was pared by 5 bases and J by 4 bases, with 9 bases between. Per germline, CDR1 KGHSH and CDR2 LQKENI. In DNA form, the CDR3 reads TGTGCCAGCTCATCCCAGGGCGGGGCCAACGTCCTGACTTTC. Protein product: CASSSQGGANVLTF.

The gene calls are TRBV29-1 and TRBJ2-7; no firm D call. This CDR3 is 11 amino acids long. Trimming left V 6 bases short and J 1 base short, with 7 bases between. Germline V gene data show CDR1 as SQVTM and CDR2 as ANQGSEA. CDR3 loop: CSVLDSYEQYF. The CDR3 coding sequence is TGCAGCGTCCTAGATTCCTACGAGCAGTACTTC.

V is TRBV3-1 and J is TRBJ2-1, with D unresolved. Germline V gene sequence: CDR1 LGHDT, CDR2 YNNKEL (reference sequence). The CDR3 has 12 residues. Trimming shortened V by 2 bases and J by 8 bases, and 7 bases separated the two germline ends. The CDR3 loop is CASSQRLYEQFF. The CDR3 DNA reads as TGTGCCAGCAGCCAACGGCTATATGAGCAGTTCTTC.